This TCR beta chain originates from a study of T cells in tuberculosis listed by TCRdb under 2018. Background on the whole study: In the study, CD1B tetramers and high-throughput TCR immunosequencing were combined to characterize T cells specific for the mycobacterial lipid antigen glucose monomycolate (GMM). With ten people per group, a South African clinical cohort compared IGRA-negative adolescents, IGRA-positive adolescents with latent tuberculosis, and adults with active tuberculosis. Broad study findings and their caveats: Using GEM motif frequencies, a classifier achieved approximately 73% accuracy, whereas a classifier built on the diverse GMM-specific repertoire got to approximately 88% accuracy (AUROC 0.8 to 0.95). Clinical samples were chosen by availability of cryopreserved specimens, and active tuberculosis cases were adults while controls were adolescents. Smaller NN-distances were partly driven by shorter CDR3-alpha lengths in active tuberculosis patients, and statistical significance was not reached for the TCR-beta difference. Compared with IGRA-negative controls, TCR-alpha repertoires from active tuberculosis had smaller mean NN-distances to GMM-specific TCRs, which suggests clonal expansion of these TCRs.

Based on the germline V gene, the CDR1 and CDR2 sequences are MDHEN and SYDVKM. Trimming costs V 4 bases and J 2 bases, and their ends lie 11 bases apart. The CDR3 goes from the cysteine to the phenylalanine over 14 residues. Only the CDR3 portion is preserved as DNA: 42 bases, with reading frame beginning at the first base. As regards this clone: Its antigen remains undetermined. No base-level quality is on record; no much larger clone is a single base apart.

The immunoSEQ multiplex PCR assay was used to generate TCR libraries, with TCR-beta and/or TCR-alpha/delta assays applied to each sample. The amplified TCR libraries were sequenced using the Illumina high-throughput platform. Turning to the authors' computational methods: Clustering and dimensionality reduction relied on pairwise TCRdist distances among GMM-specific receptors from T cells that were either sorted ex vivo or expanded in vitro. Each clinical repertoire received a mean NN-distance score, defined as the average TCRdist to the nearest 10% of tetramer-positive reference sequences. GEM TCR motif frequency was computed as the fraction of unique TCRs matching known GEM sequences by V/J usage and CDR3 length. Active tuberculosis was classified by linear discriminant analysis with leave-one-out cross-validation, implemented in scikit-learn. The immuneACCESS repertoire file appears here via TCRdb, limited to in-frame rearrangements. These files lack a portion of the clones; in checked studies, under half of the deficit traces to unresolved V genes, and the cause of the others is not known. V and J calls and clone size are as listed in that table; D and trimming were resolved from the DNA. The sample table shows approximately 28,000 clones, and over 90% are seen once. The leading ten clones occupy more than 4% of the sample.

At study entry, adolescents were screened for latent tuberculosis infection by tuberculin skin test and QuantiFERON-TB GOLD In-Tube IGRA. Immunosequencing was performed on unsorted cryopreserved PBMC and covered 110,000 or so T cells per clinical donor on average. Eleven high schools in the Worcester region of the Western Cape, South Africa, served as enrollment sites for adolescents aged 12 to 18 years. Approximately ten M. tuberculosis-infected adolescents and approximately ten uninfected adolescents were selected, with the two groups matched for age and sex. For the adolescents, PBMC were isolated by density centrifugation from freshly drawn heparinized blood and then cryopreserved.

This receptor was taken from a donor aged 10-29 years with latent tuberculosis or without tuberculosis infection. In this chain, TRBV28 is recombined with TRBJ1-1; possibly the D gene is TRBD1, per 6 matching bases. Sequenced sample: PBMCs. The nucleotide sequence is TGTGCCAGCAGTTCAAGACAGGCCAACACTGAAGCTTTCTTT. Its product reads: CASSSRQANTEAFF.